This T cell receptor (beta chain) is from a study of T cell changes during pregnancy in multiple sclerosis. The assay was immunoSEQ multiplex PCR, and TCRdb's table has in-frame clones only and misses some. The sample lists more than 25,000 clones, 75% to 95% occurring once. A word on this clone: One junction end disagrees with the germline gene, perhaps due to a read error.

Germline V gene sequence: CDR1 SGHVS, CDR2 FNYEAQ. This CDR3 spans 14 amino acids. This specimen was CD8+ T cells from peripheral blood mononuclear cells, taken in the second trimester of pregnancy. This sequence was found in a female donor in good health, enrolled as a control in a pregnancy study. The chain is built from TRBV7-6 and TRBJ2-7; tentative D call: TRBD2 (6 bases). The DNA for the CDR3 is TGTGCCAGCAGCCGTCGCCGGGACTCCCACGAGCAGTACTTC. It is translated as CASSRRRDSHEQYF. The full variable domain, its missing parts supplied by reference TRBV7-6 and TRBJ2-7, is GAGVSQSPRYKVTKRGQDVALRCDPISGHVSLYWYRQALGQGPEFLTYFNYEAQQDKSGLPNDRFSAERPEGSISTLTIQRTEQRDSAMYRCASSRRRDSHEQYFGPGTRLTVT.